Listed below are T cell receptor beta chains from one sample, sequenced in a study of early T cells in non-severe SARS-CoV-2 infection. MiXCR was run by TCRdb on the 5' RACE reads, yielding one entry per CDR3 protein. The sample has approximately 69,000 distinct CDR3 sequences; over 10% are singletons. The sequenced sample was whole blood, obtained at baseline. The receptors were gathered from an adult who was a healthcare worker with PCR-confirmed SARS-CoV-2 infection or an uninfected control (not recorded which). Each CDR3 is given with its conserved first and last residue. The D gene is left open where the match is weak. Not all rows give a size; the values are once, few, many and, for expanded clones, a class.

D gene: NA
J gene: TRBJ1-1
clone size: few
V gene: TRBV29-1
CDR3 DNA: TGCAGCGTTTCCTTAACAGGTCTCACTGAAGCTTTCTTT
CDR3 protein: CSVSLTGLTEAFF

D gene: TRBD1
J gene: TRBJ2-3
clone size: few
V gene: TRBV7-9
CDR3 DNA: TGTGCCAGCAGCTTAGCCTCCGGGACAGAGTACACAGATACGCAGTATTTT
CDR3 protein: CASSLASGTEYTDTQYF

D gene: TRBD2
J gene: TRBJ2-2
clone size: many
V gene: TRBV6-4
CDR3 DNA: TGTGCCAGCAGTGACTCGGGACTACATACCGGGGAGCTGTTTTTT
CDR3 protein: CASSDSGLHTGELFF

D gene: NA
J gene: TRBJ2-7
clone size: few
V gene: TRBV10-3
CDR3 DNA: TGTGCCATCAGTGATGGACTGGAGAGCTCCTACGAGCAGTACTTC
CDR3 protein: CAISDGLESSYEQYF

D gene: NA
J gene: TRBJ2-6
clone size: NA
V gene: TRBV29-1
CDR3 DNA: TGCAGCGTCGAAAACAGGCTGTCTGGGGCCAACGTCCTGACTTTC
CDR3 protein: CSVENRLSGANVLTF

D gene: TRBD2
J gene: TRBJ2-3
clone size: few
V gene: TRBV7-2
CDR3 DNA: TGTGCCAGCAGCTCCTTTAGCGGGAGGGATACGCAGTATTTT
CDR3 protein: CASSSFSGRDTQYF

D gene: TRBD2
J gene: TRBJ2-3
clone size: NA
V gene: TRBV5-4
CDR3 DNA: TGTGCCAGCAGCCCAACAGCGGGAGGACCCCCAGATACGCAGTATTTT
CDR3 protein: CASSPTAGGPPDTQYF

D gene: NA
J gene: TRBJ2-2
clone size: NA
V gene: TRBV9
CDR3 DNA: TGTGCCAGCAGCGTAGAACAGAACACCGGGGAGCTGTTTTTT
CDR3 protein: CASSVEQNTGELFF

D gene: NA
J gene: TRBJ2-6
clone size: few
V gene: TRBV7-3
CDR3 DNA: TGTGCCAGCAGCTTGGTAGCCCCAGTCGTGTCTGGGGCCAACGTCCTGACTTTC
CDR3 protein: CASSLVAPVVSGANVLTF

D gene: NA
J gene: TRBJ2-3
clone size: NA
V gene: TRBV7-9
CDR3 DNA: TGTGCCAGCAGCTTCTCCGGAGATACGCAGTATTTT
CDR3 protein: CASSFSGDTQYF

D gene: NA
J gene: TRBJ1-5
clone size: NA
V gene: TRBV20-1
CDR3 DNA: TGCAGTGCTGCAGGCCCCAGTTATAGCAATCAGCCCCAGCATTTT
CDR3 protein: CSAAGPSYSNQPQHF

D gene: NA
J gene: TRBJ1-3
clone size: NA
V gene: TRBV7-6
CDR3 DNA: TGTGCCAGCAGCTTAGAAGGGCTGAATATCTATTTT
CDR3 protein: CASSLEGLNIYF

D gene: NA
J gene: TRBJ1-4
clone size: NA
V gene: TRBV4-1
CDR3 DNA: TGCGCCAGCAGCCCTCTACTGAGGGACCCGGGAAAACTGTTTTTT
CDR3 protein: CASSPLLRDPGKLFF

D gene: NA
J gene: TRBJ1-2
clone size: many
V gene: TRBV7-9
CDR3 DNA: TGTGCCAGCATCCCGTTGGGGAAAGCACCCTATGGCTACACCTTC
CDR3 protein: CASIPLGKAPYGYTF

D gene: TRBD1
J gene: TRBJ2-2
clone size: medium-sized
V gene: TRBV29-1
CDR3 DNA: TGCAGCGTTCACCTGGGACAGGGGACCGGGGGCGGGGAGCTGTTTTTT
CDR3 protein: CSVHLGQGTGGGELFF